The 31 T cell receptor beta chains below all came from one sample that was sequenced in a study of cytomegalovirus exposure and HLA in healthy donors. The PCR ran on 60 Vbeta and 13 Jbeta primers. The data were produced by immunoSEQ multiplex PCR, yet TCRdb's version contains in-frame clones alone and is incomplete. The data show about 120,000 clones, around 75% seen once. Sequenced input: PBMCs. The receptor source for this set is a young woman in good health and CMV-seronegative.

The chain carries TRBV5-1 and TRBJ2-1; 7 bases match TRBD1. The J segment lost 6 bases and the V segment lost 3 bases, leaving 3 bases of the junction unmatched. The germline V gene encodes CDR1 SGHRS and CDR2 YFSETQ. The CDR3 spans 13 residues. CDR3 in amino acids: CASSSGQSNEQFF. In nucleotides, the CDR3 is TGCGCCAGCAGCTCGGGACAGTCCAATGAGCAGTTCTTC.

V is TRBV6-5 and J is TRBJ2-3; no reliable D call. Trimming left V 1 base short and J 4 bases short, with 6 bases between. The germline V gene encodes CDR1 MNHEY and CDR2 SVGAGI. CDR3 length equals 13 residues. CDR3: CASSYYSADTQYF. DNA for the CDR3: TGTGCCAGCAGTTACTACTCGGCAGATACGCAGTATTTT.

The rearrangement joins TRBV6-1 to TRBJ1-5; maybe TRBD1 (5 bases). The length of the CDR3 is 14 residues. V dropped 9 bases and J dropped 7 bases, with 19 bases sitting between them. The germline V gene encodes CDR1 MNHNS and CDR2 SASEGT. DNA of the CDR3: TGTGCCAGTGCCCCGGGCCAGGGCGGCCAGCCCCAGCATTTT. Its protein is CASAPGQGGQPQHF.

The CDR3 DNA reads TGTGCCAGCAGCCCGGGATTGGTCTATGGCTACACCTTC. Residues: CASSPGLVYGYTF. The chain recombines TRBV6-5 with TRBJ1-2; D is ambiguous. The germline V gene has CDR1 MNHEY and CDR2 SVGAGI. V was clipped by 6 bases and J by 4 bases, with 12 bases between them. The CDR3 runs 13 residues.

The V and J genes are TRBV28 and TRBJ2-5; TRBD1 might be the D (5 bases). CDR1 is MDHEN, CDR2 SYDVKM, per germline. This CDR3 is built from 12 residues. V lost 9 bases to trimming and J lost 1 base, with 9 bases between them. In DNA form, the CDR3 reads TGTGCCAGTAGCAGGGCCCAAGAGACCCAGTACTTC. Protein product: CASSRAQETQYF.

The chain employs TRBV19 and TRBJ1-5; a possible D gene is TRBD1 (6 bases). CDR3 length: 12 residues. From germline, CDR1 is LNHDA and CDR2 SQIVND (reference sequence). Trimming stripped 6 bases from V and 4 bases from J, with 7 bases between. CDR3 DNA: TGTGCCAGTAGGGACAGAAATCAGCCCCAGCATTTT. Protein sequence: CASRDRNQPQHF.

The chain couples TRBV6-5 to TRBJ1-5; a possible D gene is TRBD1 (5 bases). Trimming left V 8 bases short and J 9 bases short, with 14 bases between. The CDR3 has 12 residues. Germline V gene sequence: CDR1 MNHEY, CDR2 SVGAGI. This CDR3 reads CASGADVWPQHF. The CDR3 bases are TGTGCCAGCGGGGCCGACGTTTGGCCCCAGCATTTT.

The V and J genes are TRBV5-1 and TRBJ2-7, with 12 bases that match TRBD1. V was clipped by 4 bases and J by 7 bases; unmatched bases: 9. This CDR3 has 15 residues. In germline, CDR1 is SGHRS, CDR2 YFSETQ. CDR3 nucleotides: TGCGCCAGCAGCCCCCGGGACAGGGGGCCTTGGGAGCAGTACTTC. It yields the protein CASSPRDRGPWEQYF.

The chain couples TRBV15 to TRBJ2-1; 8 nucleotides line up with TRBD2. The CDR3 is 17 amino acids. V shed 3 bases, J shed 4 bases, and the junction held 11 bases outside the gene matches. Germline CDR1 reads LNHNV; CDR2 reads YYDKDF (reference sequence). For the CDR3, the DNA is TGTGCCACCAGCAGGAGTTTTAGCGGGGACCGATACAATGAGCAGTTCTTC. Its translation is CATSRSFSGDRYNEQFF. Variable domain in full (rest from reference TRBV15 and TRBJ2-1): DAMVIQNPRYQVTQFGKPVTLSCSQTLNHNVMYWYQQKSSQAPKLLFHYYDKDFNNEADTPDNFQSRRPNTSFCFLDIRSPGLGDTAMYLCATSRSFSGDRYNEQFFGPGTRLTVL.

V is TRBV4-1 and J is TRBJ1-2; TRBD1 is a possible D gene (5 bases). The length of the CDR3 is 15 residues. The germline V gene has CDR1 MGHRA and CDR2 YSYEKL. Trimming stripped 1 base from V and 3 bases from J, with 12 bases between. The CDR3 DNA is TGCGCCAGCAGCCAAGGCGAGACAGCACACTATGGCTACACCTTC. It specifies CASSQGETAHYGYTF.

This rearrangement joins TRBV5-1 to TRBJ1-6, with D possibly being TRBD1 (5 bases). Trimming cost V 3 bases and J 5 bases, with 12 bases left between them. CDR3 size: 15 residues. CDR1 SGHRS and CDR2 YFSETQ come from the germline V gene. CDR3 nucleotides: TGCGCCAGCAGCTCAGCCCTGACAGATAATTCACCCCTCCACTTT. Translation: CASSSALTDNSPLHF. The full variable domain, completed using reference TRBV5-1 and TRBJ1-6, is KAGVTQTPRYLIKTRGQQVTLSCSPISGHRSVSWYQQTPGQGLQFLFEYFSETQRNKGNFPGRFSGRQFSNSRSEMNVSTLELGDSALYLCASSSALTDNSPLHFGNGTRLTVT.

The genes are TRBV6-6 and TRBJ1-3, with D maybe TRBD1 (5 bases). The V end lost 0 bases, the J end lost 4 bases, and 10 bases lay between the germline ends. The germline gives CDR1 MNHNY, CDR2 SVGAGI (reference sequence). The CDR3 is made up of 15 amino acids. As DNA, the CDR3 is TGTGCCAGCAGTTACTCCACAGGTACCGGAAACACCATATATTTT. This sequence encodes CASSYSTGTGNTIYF.

The chain uses TRBV5-4 and TRBJ1-3; D might be TRBD1 (6 bases). CDR1 and CDR2 from the germline V gene are SGHNT and YYREEE (reference sequence). V lost 4 bases and J 4 bases, leaving 12 bases between the germline ends. The length of the CDR3 is 14 residues. This CDR3 is CASSETGGGNTIYF. Here the CDR3 DNA reads TGTGCCAGCAGCGAGACAGGTGGAGGAAACACCATATATTTT.

The chain uses TRBV5-6 and TRBJ2-1; 7 bases match TRBD1. The CDR3 is 15 amino acids. Per germline, CDR1 SGHDT and CDR2 YYEEEE. Trimming cost V 6 bases and J 2 bases; bases outside gene matches: 8. CDR3 loop: CASILQGVAYNEQFF. CDR3 nucleotide sequence: TGTGCCAGCATCCTGCAGGGGGTTGCCTACAATGAGCAGTTCTTC. Using reference TRBV5-6 and TRBJ2-1 for the parts outside the CDR3, the full variable domain is DAGVTQSPTHLIKTRGQQVTLRCSPKSGHDTVSWYQQALGQGPQFIFQYYEEEERQRGNFPDRFSGHQFPNYSSELNVNALLLGDSALYLCASILQGVAYNEQFFGPGTRLTVL.

The CDR3 region is CASSPSRGKTDTQYF. CDR3 nucleotides: TGTGCCAGCAGCCCCTCTCGGGGGAAGACAGATACGCAGTATTTT. The V call is TRBV5-6, the J call TRBJ2-3, with D maybe TRBD2 (6 bases). The germline V and J ends were trimmed by 4 bases and 3 bases, with 15 bases remaining between them. The CDR3 runs to 15 residues. Looked up from germline, CDR1 is SGHDT and CDR2 is YYEEEE.

The chain couples TRBV2 to TRBJ1-1, with a tentative D call TRBD1 (5 bases). The V gene's germline CDR1 is SNHLY and CDR2 FYNNEI. The CDR3 consists of 13 residues. The V end lost 5 bases, the J end lost 2 bases, and 9 bases lay between the germline ends. CDR3 protein: CASSFDRNTEAFF. In nucleotides, the CDR3 is TGTGCCAGCAGTTTCGACAGAAACACTGAAGCTTTCTTT.

V usage is TRBV6-5 and J usage is TRBJ1-2; TRBD1 agrees at 9 bases. The germline CDR1 and CDR2 sequences are MNHEY and SVGAGI. V lost 6 bases to trimming and J lost 0 bases; unmatched junction nucleotides: 2. The CDR3 runs 14 residues. Here the CDR3 reads CASRGQGPNYGYTF. The DNA for the CDR3 is TGTGCCAGCAGGGGACAGGGACCTAACTATGGCTACACCTTC.

The J gene is TRBJ1-2, the V gene TRBV5-1, with TRBD1 matching over 7 bases. The CDR3 sequence is 15 residues long. Germline CDR1 and CDR2: SGHRS and YFSETQ. V lost 0 bases, J lost 4 bases, and 6 bases stayed unmatched. The CDR3 loop is CASSLVRDSIYGYTF. DNA for the CDR3: TGCGCCAGCAGCTTGGTTCGGGACAGCATCTATGGCTACACCTTC.

V is TRBV30 and J is TRBJ2-3; a weak D match, TRBD2 (5 bases). The V and J ends lost 0 bases and 6 bases respectively, with 10 bases between them. The CDR3 contains 13 residues. Germline V gene data show CDR1 as GTSNPN and CDR2 as SVGIG (reference sequence). In DNA, the CDR3 is TGTGCCTGGAGTGTACGTCCGGGGGATACGCAGTATTTT. As protein: CAWSVRPGDTQYF.

This sequence joins TRBV7-3 and TRBJ2-1; weak D call: TRBD2 (6 bases). The V end was cut by 8 bases, the J end by 8 bases, with 19 bases between. This CDR3 contains 14 residues. Germline assignment: CDR1 SGHTA and CDR2 FQGTGA. As DNA, the CDR3 is TGTGCCAGCTCCCTTAGCGGAGACTGGGATGAGCAGTTCTTC. The encoded protein is CASSLSGDWDEQFF. The whole variable domain, remainder taken from reference TRBV7-3 and TRBJ2-1, is GAGVSQTPSNKVTEKGKYVELRCDPISGHTALYWYRQSLGQGPEFLIYFQGTGAADDSGLPNDRFFAVRPEGSVSTLKIQRTERGDSAVYLCASSLSGDWDEQFFGPGTRLTVL.

The chain employs TRBV19 and TRBJ1-2; D may be TRBD1 (5 bases). V was trimmed by 3 bases and J by 8 bases, leaving 10 bases between them. Germline V gene lookup returns CDR1 LNHDA and CDR2 SQIVND (reference sequence). The CDR3 has 12 amino acids. The CDR3 nucleotides are TGTGCCAGTAGTATCCTTAAGGGGGGCTACACCTTC. Translating it yields CASSILKGGYTF.

The table lists this clone with a few counts. V is TRBV18 and J is TRBJ1-1; D is possibly TRBD1 (5 bases). The CDR3 has 14 amino acids. Germline CDR1 reads KGHSH; CDR2 reads LQKENI. Deletions cut 5 bases from V and 6 bases from J, with 16 bases between. The CDR3 bases are TGTGCCAGCTCATCTCTCCAGGGTTCCCCTGAAGCTTTCTTT. The encoded protein is CASSSLQGSPEAFF.

The rearrangement joins TRBV29-1 to TRBJ1-2; 7 bases are a match to TRBD1. The V segment lost 4 bases and the J segment 7 bases; nucleotides outside the gene matches: 6. This CDR3 comprises 12 residues. Per germline, CDR1 SQVTM and CDR2 ANQGSEA. The CDR3: CSVGQGMGGYTF. In DNA, the CDR3 is TGCAGCGTTGGACAGGGTATGGGTGGCTACACCTTC.

The V call is TRBV28, the J call TRBJ1-6; weak D call: TRBD1 (5 bases). This CDR3 spans 14 amino acids. The V gene's germline CDR1 is MDHEN and CDR2 SYDVKM. The V and J ends lost 8 bases and 2 bases respectively, with 10 bases between them. In DNA, the CDR3 is TGTGCCAGCCATACAGGAACCTATAATTCACCCCTCCACTTT. It encodes CASHTGTYNSPLHF.

This sequence joins TRBV20-1 and TRBJ2-5, with TRBD2 identical over 8 bases. CDR3 length equals 11 residues. Germline V gives CDR1 DFQATT, CDR2 SNEGSKA (reference sequence). CDR3 bases: TGCAGCGCGGGGGGCCGGGAGACCCAGTACTTC. This encodes CSAGGRETQYF.

This rearrangement joins TRBV25-1 to TRBJ2-1; a weak D match, TRBD2 (6 bases). The V and J ends lost 3 bases and 4 bases respectively, with 16 bases between them. The CDR3 has 16 residues. The V gene's germline CDR1 is MGHDK and CDR2 SYGVNS. The CDR3 nucleotides are TGTGCCAGCAGTGATAAGGGAGGCACCCCTTACAATGAGCAGTTCTTC. Residues: CASSDKGGTPYNEQFF.

V usage is TRBV19 and J usage is TRBJ1-5, with 7 bases identical to TRBD1. CDR3 length equals 17 residues. With 7 bases clipped from V and 6 bases from J, the junction kept 18 bases outside the gene matches. Germline values: CDR1 LNHDA, CDR2 SQIVND (reference sequence). This chain's CDR3 is CASTPTARQGGSQPQHF. In nucleotides, the CDR3 is TGTGCCAGTACCCCCACCGCCCGACAGGGTGGAAGTCAGCCCCAGCATTTT.

This clone was observed a handful of times. The chain employs TRBV5-1 and TRBJ2-3; no firm D call. Trimming removed 4 bases at V and 3 bases at J, with 3 bases between. Germline CDR1 and CDR2: SGHRS and YFSETQ. CDR3 length: 11 amino acids. The CDR3 region has the DNA TGCGCCAGCAGCCTGACAGATACGCAGTATTTT. Amino acid sequence: CASSLTDTQYF.

V usage is TRBV7-9 and J usage is TRBJ2-3, with 7 bases matching TRBD1. V shed 2 bases and J 3 bases; nucleotides not matched to a gene: 5. Looked up from germline, CDR1 is SEHNR and CDR2 is FQNEAQ (reference sequence). This CDR3 comprises 15 residues. CDR3 in DNA: TGTGCCAGCAGCTTACAGGGGGAGAGGACAGATACGCAGTATTTT. This sequence encodes CASSLQGERTDTQYF.

In this sample, this clone turned up a few times. The chain is built from TRBV5-6 and TRBJ1-1; D is ambiguous. This CDR3 has 13 amino acids. The V end lost 0 bases, the J end lost 6 bases, and 9 bases lay between the germline ends. The germline gives CDR1 SGHDT, CDR2 YYEEEE. The CDR3 region is CASSLVSGAEAFF. The CDR3 coding sequence is TGTGCCAGCAGCTTGGTGAGCGGGGCTGAAGCTTTCTTT.

The chain uses TRBV28 and TRBJ1-5; no reliable D call. The CDR3 extends over 16 amino acids. Germline CDR1 and CDR2: MDHEN and SYDVKM. The V end lost 2 bases, the J end lost 1 base, and 12 bases lay between the germline ends. The CDR3 DNA reads TGTGCCAGCAGTTTAGAGTTTAGGGAGAGCAATCAGCCCCAGCATTTT. Protein product: CASSLEFRESNQPQHF.